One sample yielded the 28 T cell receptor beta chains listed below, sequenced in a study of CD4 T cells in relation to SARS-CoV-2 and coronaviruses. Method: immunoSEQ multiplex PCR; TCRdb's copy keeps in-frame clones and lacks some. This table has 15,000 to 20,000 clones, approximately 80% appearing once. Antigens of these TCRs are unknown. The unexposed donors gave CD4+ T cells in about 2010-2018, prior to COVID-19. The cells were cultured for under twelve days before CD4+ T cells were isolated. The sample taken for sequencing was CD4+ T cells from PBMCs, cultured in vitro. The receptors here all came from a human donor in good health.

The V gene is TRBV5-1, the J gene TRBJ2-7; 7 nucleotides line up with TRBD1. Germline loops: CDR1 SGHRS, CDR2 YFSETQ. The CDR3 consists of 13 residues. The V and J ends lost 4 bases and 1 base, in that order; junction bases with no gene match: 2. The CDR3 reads CASSAQGSYEQYF. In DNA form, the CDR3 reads TGCGCCAGCAGCGCACAGGGGTCCTACGAGCAGTACTTC.

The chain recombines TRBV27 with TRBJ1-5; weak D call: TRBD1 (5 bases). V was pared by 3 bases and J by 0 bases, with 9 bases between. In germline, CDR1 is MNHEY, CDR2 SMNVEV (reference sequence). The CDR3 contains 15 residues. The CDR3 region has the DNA TGTGCCAGCAGTTTGACAGCAGATAGCAATCAGCCCCAGCATTTT. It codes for CASSLTADSNQPQHF.

The CDR3 sequence is CASSPDRHSGMGSPLHF. CDR3 bases: TGTGCCAGCAGTCCGGACCGGCACAGTGGGATGGGTTCACCCCTCCACTTT. V and J are TRBV28 and TRBJ1-6, with D unresolved. Trimming left V 5 bases short and J 9 bases short, with 23 bases between. This CDR3 region has 17 residues. Germline V gene sequence: CDR1 MDHEN, CDR2 SYDVKM.

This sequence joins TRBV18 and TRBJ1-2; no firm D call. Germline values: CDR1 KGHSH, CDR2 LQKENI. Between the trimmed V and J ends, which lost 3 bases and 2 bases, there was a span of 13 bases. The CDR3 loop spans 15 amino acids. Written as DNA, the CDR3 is TGTGCCAGCTCACCGGCATTCACAAGAAACTATGGCTACACCTTC. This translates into CASSPAFTRNYGYTF.

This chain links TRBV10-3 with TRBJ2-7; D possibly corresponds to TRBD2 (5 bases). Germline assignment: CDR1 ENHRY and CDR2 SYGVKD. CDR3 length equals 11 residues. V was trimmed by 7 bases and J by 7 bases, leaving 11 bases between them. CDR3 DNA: TGTGCCATCACCTCCGGGGTTGAGCAGTACTTC. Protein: CAITSGVEQYF.

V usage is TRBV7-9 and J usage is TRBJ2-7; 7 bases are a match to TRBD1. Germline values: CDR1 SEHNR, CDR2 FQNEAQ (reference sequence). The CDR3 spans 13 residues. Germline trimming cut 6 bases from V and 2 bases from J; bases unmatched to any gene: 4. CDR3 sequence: CASRRDSAYEQYF. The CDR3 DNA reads TGTGCCAGCAGGAGGGACAGCGCCTACGAGCAGTACTTC.

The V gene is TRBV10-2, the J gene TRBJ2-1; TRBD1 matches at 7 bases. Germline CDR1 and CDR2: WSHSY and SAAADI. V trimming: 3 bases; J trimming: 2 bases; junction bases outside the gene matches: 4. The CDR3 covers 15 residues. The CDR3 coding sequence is TGCGCCAGCAGTGATAGGCAGGGGGCCTACAATGAGCAGTTCTTC. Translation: CASSDRQGAYNEQFF.

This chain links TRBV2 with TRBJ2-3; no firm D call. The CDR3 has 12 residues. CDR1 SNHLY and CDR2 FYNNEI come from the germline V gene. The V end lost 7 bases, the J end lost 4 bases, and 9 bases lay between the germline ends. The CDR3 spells CASTLGADTQYF. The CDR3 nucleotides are TGTGCCAGCACCCTCGGAGCAGATACGCAGTATTTT.

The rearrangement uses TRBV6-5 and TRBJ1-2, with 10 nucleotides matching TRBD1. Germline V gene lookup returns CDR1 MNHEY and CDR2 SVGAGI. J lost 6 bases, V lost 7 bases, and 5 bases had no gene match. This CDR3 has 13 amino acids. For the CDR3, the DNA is TGTGCCAGCATCCTCGGACAGGGGGATGGCTACACCTTC. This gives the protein CASILGQGDGYTF.

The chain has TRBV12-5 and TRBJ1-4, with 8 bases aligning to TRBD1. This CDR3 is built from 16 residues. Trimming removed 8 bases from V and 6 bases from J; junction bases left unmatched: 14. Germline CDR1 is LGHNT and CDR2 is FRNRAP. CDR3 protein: CASRKTLGTGDEKLFF. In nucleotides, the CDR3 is TGTGCTAGTCGTAAAACATTAGGGACAGGAGATGAAAAACTGTTTTTT.

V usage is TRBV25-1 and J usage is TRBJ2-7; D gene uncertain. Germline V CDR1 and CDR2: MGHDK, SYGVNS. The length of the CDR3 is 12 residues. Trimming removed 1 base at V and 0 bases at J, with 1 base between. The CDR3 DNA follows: TGTGCCAGCAGTGAATCCTCCTACGAGCAGTACTTC. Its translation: CASSESSYEQYF.

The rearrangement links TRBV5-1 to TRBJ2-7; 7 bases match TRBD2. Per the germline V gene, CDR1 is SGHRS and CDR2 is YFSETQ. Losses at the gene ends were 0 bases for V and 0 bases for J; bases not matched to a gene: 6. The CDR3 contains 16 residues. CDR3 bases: TGCGCCAGCAGCTTGGCAGCCCAGCGGGGCTCCTACGAGCAGTACTTC. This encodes CASSLAAQRGSYEQYF.

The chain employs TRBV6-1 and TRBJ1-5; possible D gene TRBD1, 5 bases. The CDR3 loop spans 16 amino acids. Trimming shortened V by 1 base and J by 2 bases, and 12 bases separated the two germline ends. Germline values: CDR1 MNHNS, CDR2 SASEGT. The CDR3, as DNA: TGTGCCAGCAGTGAAGTAAAGGGGACTCGCAATCAGCCCCAGCATTTT. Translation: CASSEVKGTRNQPQHF.

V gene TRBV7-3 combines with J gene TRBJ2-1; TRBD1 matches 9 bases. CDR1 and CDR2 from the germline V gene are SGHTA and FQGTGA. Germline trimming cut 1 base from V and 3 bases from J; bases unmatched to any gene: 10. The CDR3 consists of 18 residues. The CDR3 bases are TGTGCCAGCAGCTTAATGGCCGGACAGGGGTATGGCTACAATGAGCAGTTCTTC. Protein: CASSLMAGQGYGYNEQFF. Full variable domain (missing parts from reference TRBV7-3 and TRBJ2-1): GAGVSQTPSNKVTEKGKYVELRCDPISGHTALYWYRQSLGQGPEFLIYFQGTGAADDSGLPNDRFFAVRPEGSVSTLKIQRTERGDSAVYLCASSLMAGQGYGYNEQFFGPGTRLTVL.

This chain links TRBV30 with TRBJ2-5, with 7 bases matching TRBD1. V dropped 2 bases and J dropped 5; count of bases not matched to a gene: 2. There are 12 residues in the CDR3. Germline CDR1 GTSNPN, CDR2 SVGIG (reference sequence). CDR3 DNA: TGTGCCTGGAGTTCACAGGGGGAGACCCAGTACTTC. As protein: CAWSSQGETQYF.

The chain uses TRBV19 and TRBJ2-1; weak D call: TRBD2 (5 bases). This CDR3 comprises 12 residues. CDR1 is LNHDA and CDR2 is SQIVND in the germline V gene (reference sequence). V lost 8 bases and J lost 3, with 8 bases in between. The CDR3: CASCRDYNEQFF. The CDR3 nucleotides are TGTGCCAGTTGCCGGGACTACAATGAGCAGTTCTTC.

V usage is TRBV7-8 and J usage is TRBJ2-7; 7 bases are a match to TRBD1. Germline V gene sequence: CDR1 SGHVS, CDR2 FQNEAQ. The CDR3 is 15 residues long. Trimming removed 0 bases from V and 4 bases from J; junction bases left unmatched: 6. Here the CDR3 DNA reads TGTGCCAGCAGCTTAGCCGACAGGGAACGGTACGAGCAGTACTTC. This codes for CASSLADRERYEQYF.

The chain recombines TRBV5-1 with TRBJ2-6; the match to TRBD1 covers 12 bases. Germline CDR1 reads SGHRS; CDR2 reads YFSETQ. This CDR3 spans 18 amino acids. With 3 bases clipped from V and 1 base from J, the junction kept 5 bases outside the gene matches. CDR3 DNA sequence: TGCGCCAGCAGCTGGTCGGGACAGGGGGCTTCTGGGGCCAACGTCCTGACTTTC. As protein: CASSWSGQGASGANVLTF.

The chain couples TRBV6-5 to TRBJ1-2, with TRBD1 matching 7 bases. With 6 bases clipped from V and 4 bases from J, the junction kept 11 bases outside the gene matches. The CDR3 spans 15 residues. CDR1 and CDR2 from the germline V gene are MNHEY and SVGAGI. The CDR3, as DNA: TGTGCCAGCAGCCCGGTTGTAGGGGGCGGCTATGGCTACACCTTC. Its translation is CASSPVVGGGYGYTF.

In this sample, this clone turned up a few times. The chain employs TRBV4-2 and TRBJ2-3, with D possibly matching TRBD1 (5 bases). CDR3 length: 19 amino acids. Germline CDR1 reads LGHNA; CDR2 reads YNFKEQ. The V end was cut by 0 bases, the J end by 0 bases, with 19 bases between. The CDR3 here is CASSQDVPQGRPSTDTQYF. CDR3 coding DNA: TGTGCCAGCAGCCAAGATGTTCCTCAGGGCAGGCCTAGCACAGATACGCAGTATTTT.

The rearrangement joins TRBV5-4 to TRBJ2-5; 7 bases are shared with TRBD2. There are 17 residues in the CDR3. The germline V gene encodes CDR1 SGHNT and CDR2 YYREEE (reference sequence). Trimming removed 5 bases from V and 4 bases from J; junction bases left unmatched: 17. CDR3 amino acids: CASRELARGSFAETQYF. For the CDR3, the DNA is TGTGCCAGCAGGGAATTGGCGCGGGGGAGTTTCGCAGAGACCCAGTACTTC.

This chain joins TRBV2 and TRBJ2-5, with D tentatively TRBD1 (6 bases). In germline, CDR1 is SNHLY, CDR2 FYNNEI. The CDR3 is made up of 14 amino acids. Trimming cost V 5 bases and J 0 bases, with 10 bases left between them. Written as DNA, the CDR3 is TGTGCCAGCAGTCCGAGGACAGACCAAGAGACCCAGTACTTC. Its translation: CASSPRTDQETQYF. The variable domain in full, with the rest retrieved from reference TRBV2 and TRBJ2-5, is EPEVTQTPSHQVTQMGQEVILRCVPISNHLYFYWYRQILGQKVEFLVSFYNNEISEKSEIFDDQFSVERPDGSNFTLKIRSTKLEDSAMYFCASSPRTDQETQYFGPGTRLLVL.

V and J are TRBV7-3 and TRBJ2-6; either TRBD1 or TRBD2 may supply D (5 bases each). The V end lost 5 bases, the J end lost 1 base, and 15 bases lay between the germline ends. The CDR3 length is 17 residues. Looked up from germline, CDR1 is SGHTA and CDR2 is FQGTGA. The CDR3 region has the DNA TGTGCCAGCAGCCCAAGAGGGGCACAATCTGGGGCCAACGTCCTGACTTTC. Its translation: CASSPRGAQSGANVLTF.

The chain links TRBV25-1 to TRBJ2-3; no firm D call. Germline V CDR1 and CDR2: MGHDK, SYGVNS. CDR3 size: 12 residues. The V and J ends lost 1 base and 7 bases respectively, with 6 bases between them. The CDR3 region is CASSESKNTQYF. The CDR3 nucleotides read TGTGCCAGCAGTGAATCTAAGAATACGCAGTATTTT.

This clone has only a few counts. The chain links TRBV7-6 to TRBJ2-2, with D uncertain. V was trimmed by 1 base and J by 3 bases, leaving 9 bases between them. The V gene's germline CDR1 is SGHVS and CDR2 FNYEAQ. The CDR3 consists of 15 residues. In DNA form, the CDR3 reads TGTGCCAGCAGCTTAGTTGGCAGCTACACCGGGGAGCTGTTTTTT. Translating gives CASSLVGSYTGELFF.

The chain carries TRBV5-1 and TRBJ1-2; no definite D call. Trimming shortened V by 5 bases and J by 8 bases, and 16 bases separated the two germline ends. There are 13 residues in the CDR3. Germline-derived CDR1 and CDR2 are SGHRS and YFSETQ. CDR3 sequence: CASSQDASKGYTF. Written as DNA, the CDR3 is TGCGCCAGCAGTCAAGACGCCTCGAAAGGCTACACCTTC.

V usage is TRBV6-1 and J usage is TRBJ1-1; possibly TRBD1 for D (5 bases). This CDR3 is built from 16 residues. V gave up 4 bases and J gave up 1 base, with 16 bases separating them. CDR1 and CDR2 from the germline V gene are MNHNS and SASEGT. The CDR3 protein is CASSASLGRANTEAFF. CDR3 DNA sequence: TGTGCCAGCAGTGCCTCCCTCGGCAGGGCGAACACTGAAGCTTTCTTT.

The chain's CDR3 is CASSQGSGATQPQHF. The CDR3 DNA sequence: TGCGCCAGCAGCCAAGGATCAGGGGCTACTCAGCCCCAGCATTTT. The V call is TRBV4-1, the J call TRBJ1-5; a possible D gene is TRBD1 (6 bases). V was clipped by 1 base and J by 6 bases, with 13 bases between them. CDR3 length: 15 residues. Per germline, CDR1 MGHRA and CDR2 YSYEKL.